The text below deals with one TCR beta chain. It lacks a known antigen. No quality values exist for individual bases; no much larger clone is one base distant. The data originate from a study of blood T cell repertoires in COVID-19 (dated by TCRdb to 2020 to 2021). Describing the broader study: Collaborator samples came from the United States, Italy and Spain and covered acute and convalescent phases of COVID-19. Where HLA class I and class II types were available, the types were taken from metadata supplied by the sample provider, not from assay-based typing. The material from the prospective study consisted of cDNA or gDNA derived from T cells, B-cell-depleted T cells, or PBMCs. A freely available public database, intended as a resource for researchers studying the immune response to SARS-CoV-2, is where the repertoires were released. Samples came from the ongoing ImmuneRACE study (first 160 participants) plus 1,254 subjects from 6 global collaborators. Deeply sampled blood TCRbeta repertoires from subjects exposed to, actively infected with, or recovered from COVID-19 were included in the dataset. Sample metadata almost always included a de-identified subject ID, COVID-19 status, age in years and sex. Points the paper makes about the study in general: How much clinical and demographic metadata was included differed by source and by participant, and the metadata was provided uncurated.

TCRbeta CDR3 regions were amplified from genomic DNA using the immunoSEQ Assay, a bias-controlled multiplex PCR. The paper's data handling went like this. The number of nucleated cells in each sample was estimated from the amplification of reference gene primers within the assay. Sequence reads were collapsed and filtered to measure the absolute abundance of every unique TCRbeta CDR3 rearrangement. Productive Simpson clonality was computed per sample as the square root of Simpson's diversity index over productive rearrangements. TCRdb limited this immuneACCESS table to in-frame rearrangements with V and J called. A share of clones is missing; checked studies link under half to unresolved V genes, and the rest is unexplained. That table is the source of V, J and clone size, and D and trimming were worked out from the DNA. The sample table lists about 110,000 clones, approximately 86% of them with a count of one. 4.5% of the sample is taken by the ten largest.

Whole blood was collected in K2EDTA tubes by collaborating institutions according to the institutions' own protocols. For TCRbeta analysis, collaborators shipped samples in one of three forms: frozen whole blood, isolated PBMCs, or DNA extracted from either of those sample types. The CDR3 sequence holds 14 residues, the cysteine and phenylalanine included. Only CDR3 DNA is held: 42 bases, read in frame from base 1. V loses 5 bases, J loses 7 bases, and the germline ends lie 15 bases apart. Via the germline V gene, CDR1 is SGHTA and CDR2 FQGNSA. This clonotype was obtained from a man aged 40-50 years with acute or convalescent COVID-19. Recombination connected TRBV7-2 to TRBJ1-5; TRBD1 is possibly the D segment (5 matching bases). Sequences were obtained from peripheral blood. The bases read TGTGCCAGCAGCGCAAGGGGAATTGCCCAGCCCCAGCATTTT. Translated, this gives CASSARGIAQPQHF.